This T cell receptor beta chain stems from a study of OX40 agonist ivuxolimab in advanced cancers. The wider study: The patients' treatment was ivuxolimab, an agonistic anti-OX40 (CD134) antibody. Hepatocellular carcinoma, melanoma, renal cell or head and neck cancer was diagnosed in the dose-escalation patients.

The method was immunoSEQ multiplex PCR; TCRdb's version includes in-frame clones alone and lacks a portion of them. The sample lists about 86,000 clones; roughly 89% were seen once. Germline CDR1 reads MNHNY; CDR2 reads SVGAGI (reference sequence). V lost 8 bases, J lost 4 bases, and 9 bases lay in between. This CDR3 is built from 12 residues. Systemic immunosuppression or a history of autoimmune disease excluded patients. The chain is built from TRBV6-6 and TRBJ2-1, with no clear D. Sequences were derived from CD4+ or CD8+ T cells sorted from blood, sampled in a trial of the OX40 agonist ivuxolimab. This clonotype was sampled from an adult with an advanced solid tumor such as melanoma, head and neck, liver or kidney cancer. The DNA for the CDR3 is TGTGCCAGCGGTGGGGTATACAATGAGCAGTTCTTC. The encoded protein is CASGGVYNEQFF.